This record concerns one T cell receptor beta chain sequence. Its antigen is still unknown. The data derive from a study of shared clonotypes between healthy human individuals. The germline V gene has CDR1 MNHEY and CDR2 SMNVEV (reference sequence). Trimming removed 3 bases from V and 5 bases from J; junction bases left unmatched: 9. The CDR3 sequence is 16 residues long. Assay: immunoSEQ multiplex PCR; the TCRdb copy retains only in-frame clones and omits some. Here the sample spans around 2.5 million clones, 90% to 95% being singletons. Study results and limitations: Represented diversity, genetic and exposure-history alike, was limited by few donors. Among donors, sharing of clonotypes was expected to be affected by sequencing depth. Larger estimated richness was generally seen in naive subsets than in memory subsets.

The chain carries TRBV27 and TRBJ2-7; 11 nucleotides agree with TRBD2. The source material was naive CD4+ T cells from PBMCs. Subset defined: CD45RA+ positively selected. This TCR came from a young man in good health. Some clones in this sample may be carry-over from other donors' samples. As DNA, the CDR3 is TGTGCCAGCAGTTTGGTAGCGGGAGGGCCTAGGGACGAGCAGTACTTC. Its protein product is CASSLVAGGPRDEQYF.